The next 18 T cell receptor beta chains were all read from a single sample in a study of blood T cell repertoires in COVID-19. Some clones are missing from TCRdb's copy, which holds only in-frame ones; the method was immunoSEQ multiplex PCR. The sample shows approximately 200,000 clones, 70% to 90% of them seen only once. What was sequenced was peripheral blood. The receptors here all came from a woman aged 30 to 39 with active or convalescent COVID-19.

The CDR3: CASRGTGDGYTF. Written as DNA, the CDR3 is TGTGCCAGCAGGGGGACAGGGGATGGCTACACCTTC. The chain carries TRBV6-6 and TRBJ1-2, with 10 bases lining up with TRBD1. V was pared by 6 bases and J by 6 bases, with 1 base of the junction left unmatched. Germline V gene lookup returns CDR1 MNHNY and CDR2 SVGAGI (reference sequence). The CDR3 contains 12 residues.

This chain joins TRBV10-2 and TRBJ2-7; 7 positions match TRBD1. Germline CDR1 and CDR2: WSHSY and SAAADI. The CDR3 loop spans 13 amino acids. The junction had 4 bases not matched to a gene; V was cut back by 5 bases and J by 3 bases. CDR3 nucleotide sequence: TGCGCCAGCAGTCCGGGACAGAACTACGAGCAGTACTTC. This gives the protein CASSPGQNYEQYF.

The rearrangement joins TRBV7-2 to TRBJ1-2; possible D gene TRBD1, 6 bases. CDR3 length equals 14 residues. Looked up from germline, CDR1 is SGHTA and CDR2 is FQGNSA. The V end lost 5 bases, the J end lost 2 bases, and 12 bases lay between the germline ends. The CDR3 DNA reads TGTGCCAGCAGCGGGACAAGCGCGAACTATGGCTACACCTTC. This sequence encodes CASSGTSANYGYTF.

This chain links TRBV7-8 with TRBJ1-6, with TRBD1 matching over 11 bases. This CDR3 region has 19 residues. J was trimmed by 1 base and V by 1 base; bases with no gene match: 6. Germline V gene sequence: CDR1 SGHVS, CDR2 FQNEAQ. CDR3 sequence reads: CASSLDWTGGRSYNSPLHF. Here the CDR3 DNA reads TGTGCCAGCAGCTTAGATTGGACAGGGGGCCGTTCCTATAATTCACCCCTCCACTTT.

CDR3 coding DNA: TGTGCCAGTAGTATAGGCGTGACAGGAGCCCCCTACAATGAGCAGTTCTTC. Protein sequence: CASSIGVTGAPYNEQFF. The chain has TRBV19 and TRBJ2-1; the D gene is possibly TRBD1 (6 bases). The CDR3 covers 17 residues. Looked up from germline, CDR1 is LNHDA and CDR2 is SQIVND (reference sequence). V lost 1 base, J lost 2 bases, and 15 bases lay in between.

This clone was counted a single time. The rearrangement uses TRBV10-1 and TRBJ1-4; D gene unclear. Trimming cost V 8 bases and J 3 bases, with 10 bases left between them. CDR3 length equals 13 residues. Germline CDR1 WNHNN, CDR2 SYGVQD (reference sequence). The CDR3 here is CASSERPNEKLFF. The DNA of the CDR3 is TGCGCCAGCTCCGAGAGGCCTAATGAAAAACTGTTTTTT.

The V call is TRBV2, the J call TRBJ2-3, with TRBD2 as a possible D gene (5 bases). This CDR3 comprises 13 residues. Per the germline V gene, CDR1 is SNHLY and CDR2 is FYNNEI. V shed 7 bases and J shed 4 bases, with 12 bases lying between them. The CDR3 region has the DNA TGTGCCAGCACGGGGTGGCAGGCAGATACGCAGTATTTT. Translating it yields CASTGWQADTQYF.

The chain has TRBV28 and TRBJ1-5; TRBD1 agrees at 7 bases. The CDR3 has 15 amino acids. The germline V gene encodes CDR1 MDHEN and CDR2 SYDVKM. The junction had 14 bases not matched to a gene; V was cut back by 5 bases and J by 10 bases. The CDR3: CASSHTGEGMAPQHF. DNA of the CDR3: TGTGCCAGCAGTCATACAGGGGAAGGAATGGCTCCCCAGCATTTT.

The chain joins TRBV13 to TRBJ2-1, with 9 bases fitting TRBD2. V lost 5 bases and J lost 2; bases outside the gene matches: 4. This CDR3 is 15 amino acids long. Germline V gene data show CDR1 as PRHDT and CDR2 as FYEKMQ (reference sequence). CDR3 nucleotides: TGTGCCAGCAGCCCGAGCGGGGGGCCCTACAATGAGCAGTTCTTC. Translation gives CASSPSGGPYNEQFF.

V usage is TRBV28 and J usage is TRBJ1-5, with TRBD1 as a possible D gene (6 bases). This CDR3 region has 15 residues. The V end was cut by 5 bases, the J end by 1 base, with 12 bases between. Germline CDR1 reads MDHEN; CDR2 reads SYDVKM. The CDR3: CASSNPRGSNQPQHF. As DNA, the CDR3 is TGTGCCAGCAGTAATCCCAGGGGAAGCAATCAGCCCCAGCATTTT.

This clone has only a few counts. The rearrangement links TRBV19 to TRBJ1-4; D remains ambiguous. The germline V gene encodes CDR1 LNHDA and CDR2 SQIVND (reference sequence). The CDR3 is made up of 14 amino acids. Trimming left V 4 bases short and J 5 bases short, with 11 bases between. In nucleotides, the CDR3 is TGTGCCAGTAGTAGGCAGGCCCCCAATGAAAAACTGTTTTTT. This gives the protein CASSRQAPNEKLFF.

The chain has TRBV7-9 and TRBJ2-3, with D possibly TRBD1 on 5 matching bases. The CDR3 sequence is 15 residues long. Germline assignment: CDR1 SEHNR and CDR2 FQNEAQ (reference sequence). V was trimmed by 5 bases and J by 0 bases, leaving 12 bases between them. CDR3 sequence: CASSRQLPSTDTQYF. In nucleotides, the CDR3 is TGTGCCAGCAGCCGACAGTTACCTAGCACAGATACGCAGTATTTT.

In nucleotides, the CDR3 is TGTGCCAGCTCACCACTGGTGGACTATAATGAAAAACTGTTTTTT. This sequence encodes CASSPLVDYNEKLFF. The chain joins TRBV18 to TRBJ1-4; no reliable D call. Germline loops: CDR1 KGHSH, CDR2 LQKENI. V dropped 1 base and J dropped 4 bases, with 10 bases sitting between them. The CDR3 length is 15 residues.

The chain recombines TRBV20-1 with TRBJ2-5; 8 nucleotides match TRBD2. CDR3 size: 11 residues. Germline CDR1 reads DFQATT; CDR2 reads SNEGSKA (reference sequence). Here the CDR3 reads CRSGRRETQYF. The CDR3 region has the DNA TGCAGGAGCGGGAGACGGGAGACCCAGTACTTC.

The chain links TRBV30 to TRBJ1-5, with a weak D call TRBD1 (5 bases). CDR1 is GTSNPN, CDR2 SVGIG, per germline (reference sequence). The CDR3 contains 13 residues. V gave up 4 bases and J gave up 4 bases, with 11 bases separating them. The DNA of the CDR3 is TGTGCCTGGAACCGGGGGGAAAATCAGCCCCAGCATTTT. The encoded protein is CAWNRGENQPQHF.

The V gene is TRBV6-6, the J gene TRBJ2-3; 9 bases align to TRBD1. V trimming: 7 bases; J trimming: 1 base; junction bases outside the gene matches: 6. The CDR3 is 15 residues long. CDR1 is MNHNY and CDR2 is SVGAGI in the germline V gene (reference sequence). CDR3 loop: CASNDRDRGTDTQYF. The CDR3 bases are TGTGCCAGCAATGACAGGGACAGGGGCACAGATACGCAGTATTTT.

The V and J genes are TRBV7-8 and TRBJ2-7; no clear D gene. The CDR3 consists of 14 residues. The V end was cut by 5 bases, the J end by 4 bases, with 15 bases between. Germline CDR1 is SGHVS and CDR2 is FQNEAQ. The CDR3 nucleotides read TGTGCCAGCAGCCCTAGTCTACAATCATACGAGCAGTACTTC. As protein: CASSPSLQSYEQYF.

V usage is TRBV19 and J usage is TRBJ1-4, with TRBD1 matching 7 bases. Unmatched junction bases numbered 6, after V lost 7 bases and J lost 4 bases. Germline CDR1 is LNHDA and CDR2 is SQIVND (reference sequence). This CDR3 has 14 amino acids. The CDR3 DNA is TGTGCCAGTACTCGGGGACAGTTTAATGAAAAACTGTTTTTT. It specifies CASTRGQFNEKLFF.